This TCR beta chain originates from a study of cytomegalovirus exposure and HLA in healthy donors. As to this clone: Its target is unknown.

Clones were sequenced by immunoSEQ multiplex PCR, and TCRdb holds only the in-frame ones, with some missing. The table has roughly 120,000 clones, more than 70% seen once; the top ten hold approximately 1.8%. CDR3 length equals 13 residues. The germline V and J ends were trimmed by 6 bases and 5 bases, with 11 bases remaining between them. The germline gives CDR1 MDHEN, CDR2 SYDVKM. Study-level results: A few chains tied to CMV proved CMV antigen-specific in vitro. Reports indicated that the classifier achieved high specificity and sensitivity in diagnosing cytomegalovirus status.

The sample taken for sequencing was PBMCs. This clonotype originated in a man aged 18 to 29 in good health and CMV-seronegative. V gene TRBV28 combines with J gene TRBJ1-5; a possible D gene is TRBD1 (6 bases). CDR3 nucleotide sequence: TGTGCCAGCAGACTCACAGGGCATCAGCCCCAGCATTTT. It specifies CASRLTGHQPQHF.